Listed below are T cell receptor beta chains from one sample, sequenced in a study of T cell repertoires in cytomegalovirus infection. TCRdb processed the reads anew with MiXCR; each CDR3 protein has one entry. Found here are approximately 550,000 distinct CDR3 sequences, approximately 17% of them singletons; the top ten hold about 24%. Specimen: CD8+ T cells from PBMCs. The receptors were sampled from a human donor in good health (CMV status not recorded). Some clones in this sample may be carry-over from other donors' samples. Each CDR3 is given with its conserved first and last residue. The D gene is left open where the match is weak. Size is stated for part of the rows, as once, few or many counts, or as a class when the clone is expanded.

clone_size | d_call | j_call | v_call | cdr3_nt | cdr3_aa
- | TRBD2 | TRBJ2-7 | TRBV29-1 | TGCAGCGTTGAAGTAGCGGGAGGTTGGGGCGAGCAGTACTTC | CSVEVAGGWGEQYF
many | TRBD1 | TRBJ1-4 | TRBV7-6 | TGTGCCAGCAGCCCCGACAGGGTCGGTGAAAAACTGTTTTTT | CASSPDRVGEKLFF
- | TRBD1 | TRBJ1-2 | TRBV20-1 | TGCAGTGCTCCGAAACAGGGGACCACCTATGGCTACACCTTC | CSAPKQGTTYGYTF
many | - | TRBJ2-4 | TRBV7-8 | TGTGCCAGCAGCTCCTCTGCGGGCTTAGGTGGGGCCAAAAACATTCAGTACTTC | CASSSSAGLGGAKNIQYF
once | - | TRBJ1-1 | TRBV9 | TGTGCCAGCAGCGTAGGGGGGGGGCGCGGAGACACTGAAGCTTTCTTT | CASSVGGGRGDTEAFF
- | TRBD2 | TRBJ2-5 | TRBV20-1 | TGCAGTGCTAGATCGGGGGGGGTTCTTGCAGAGACCCAGTACTTC | CSARSGGVLAETQYF
many | TRBD2 | TRBJ2-1 | TRBV7-3 | TGTGCCAGCAGCCACCTAGAGAGCGGGAGTCTTGATGAGCAGTTCTTC | CASSHLESGSLDEQFF
- | - | TRBJ1-5 | TRBV18 | TGTGCCAGCTCCTCGGAGGGGGACATTCAGCCCCAGCATTTT | CASSSEGDIQPQHF
- | - | TRBJ2-6 | TRBV11-2 | TGTGCCAGCAGCTTAGGGGTAGGGGCGAGGGTCCTGACTTTC | CASSLGVGARVLTF
many | TRBD2 | TRBJ2-4 | TRBV5-1 | TGCGCCAGCAGCCAGCCGGGACTAGCGGAGCGAGGGGAAAACATTCAGTACTTC | CASSQPGLAERGENIQYF
- | - | TRBJ2-7 | TRBV5-4 | TGTGCCAGCAGCTTGCAAGGGTACCGCGAGCAGTACTTC | CASSLQGYREQYF
many | - | TRBJ2-7 | TRBV10-3 | TGTGCCATCAGTATGGCCCAGGGCCGTTCCTACGAGCAGTACTTC | CAISMAQGRSYEQYF
many | - | TRBJ1-1 | TRBV11-2 | TGTGCCAGCAGCTTAGAGGGGGCACTGATGAACACTGAAGCTTTCTTT | CASSLEGALMNTEAFF
many | - | TRBJ2-3 | TRBV7-9 | TGTGCCAGCAGCTTACCCTCGGAGGATACGCAGTATTTT | CASSLPSEDTQYF
- | - | TRBJ1-1 | TRBV27 | TGTGCCAGCAGTTTAGGGTGGGACACTGAAGCTTTCTTT | CASSLGWDTEAFF
- | - | TRBJ1-3 | TRBV6-1 | TGTGCCAGCAGCCCTATCAGGGGTTCCGGAAACACCATATATTTT | CASSPIRGSGNTIYF
many | - | TRBJ2-7 | TRBV6-1 | TGTGCCAGCAGTGGGCCCATTAAATACGAGCAGTACTTC | CASSGPIKYEQYF
many | TRBD2 | TRBJ2-1 | TRBV7-3 | TGTGCTAGCAGCCTCGGACTAGCGGTTTACAATGAGCAGTTCTTC | CASSLGLAVYNEQFF
many | - | TRBJ1-1 | TRBV23-1 | TGCGCCAGCAGTCTCGGGTTAGTGAACACTGAAGCTTTCTTT | CASSLGLVNTEAFF
- | - | TRBJ1-1 | TRBV30 | TGTGCCTGGAGACGGTCTAAAGCTTTCTTT | CAWRRSKAFF
few | - | TRBJ2-1 | TRBV6-5 | TGTGCCAGCAGTTACGGCAGGGGCGATGAGCAGTTCTTC | CASSYGRGDEQFF
many | - | TRBJ1-1 | TRBV6-6 | TGTGCCAGCACGATTAACATGAACACTGAAGCTTTCTTT | CASTINMNTEAFF
- | TRBD2 | TRBJ2-1 | TRBV28 | TGTGCCAGCAGTTCCCCCAGACTAGCGGGAGTTGCAGGGAGGTCCTACAATGAGCAGTTCTTC | CASSSPRLAGVAGRSYNEQFF
- | - | TRBJ1-4 | TRBV2 | TGTGCCAGCAGTGTACCTCCAAATGAGGGGAATGAAAAACTGTTTTTT | CASSVPPNEGNEKLFF
many | TRBD1 | TRBJ2-7 | TRBV19 | TGTGCCAGTAGCTACTCGGGGACAGGGGTAGTCTACGAGCAGTACTTC | CASSYSGTGVVYEQYF
few | TRBD2 | TRBJ2-5 | TRBV6-1 | TGTGCCAGCAGACTCACTAGCGGGGGCCTACAAGAGACCCAGTACTTC | CASRLTSGGLQETQYF
- | TRBD1 | TRBJ2-5 | TRBV5-6 | TGTGCCAGCAGCCTCCCCCTAGAAGGACAGGGGGAGACCCAGTACTTC | CASSLPLEGQGETQYF
few | TRBD1 | TRBJ2-2 | TRBV9 | TGTGCCAGCAGCGTAGCCGGGACAGGGGCCGTCGGGGAGCTGTTTTTT | CASSVAGTGAVGELFF
many | - | TRBJ2-5 | TRBV6-1 | TGTGCCAGCATCCCCCCGGACAGCCCGACCCAGTACTTC | CASIPPDSPTQYF
- | - | TRBJ2-6 | TRBV27 | TGTGCCAGCAGCCTGAGGGCCAACGTCCTGACTTTC | CASSLRANVLTF
few | TRBD1 | TRBJ2-7 | TRBV19 | TGTGCCAGTAGTGAGGGACAGGGGGACAACGAGCAGTACTTC | CASSEGQGDNEQYF
many | - | TRBJ1-2 | TRBV7-9 | TGTGCCAGCAGCTTGGACAGTCGCGACTACACCTTC | CASSLDSRDYTF
- | TRBD2 | TRBJ2-1 | TRBV27 | TGTGCCAGCAACCACGGGACTAGTCTCCCTATCGATGAGCAGTTCTTC | CASNHGTSLPIDEQFF
few | TRBD2 | TRBJ2-5 | TRBV5-1 | TGCGCCAGCAGCTCCGACCTAGCGGGAGTAGAGACCCAGTACTTC | CASSSDLAGVETQYF
many | TRBD1 | TRBJ2-7 | TRBV27 | TGTGCCAGCAGTAGACCCGGGACAGGGGGCTCCGAGCAGTACTTC | CASSRPGTGGSEQYF
many | - | TRBJ2-6 | TRBV6-5 | TGTGCCAGCAGTTACTCAGACTCTGGGGCCAACGTCCTGACTTTC | CASSYSDSGANVLTF
few | - | TRBJ2-1 | TRBV10-2 | TGCGCCAGTCAACAGAGCTCCTACAATGAGCAGTTCTTC | CASQQSSYNEQFF
many | - | TRBJ2-7 | TRBV12-3/TRBV12-4 | TGTGCCAGCAGGTCGAGCGCCTTCGCTACCTACGAGCAGTACTTC | CASRSSAFATYEQYF
many | - | TRBJ2-1 | TRBV7-9 | TGTGCCAGCAGCCCCCGGGGAAGCTCCTACAATGAGCAGTTCTTC | CASSPRGSSYNEQFF
- | - | TRBJ1-2 | TRBV2 | TGTGCCAGCTCGGGCAGCCTTAACTATGGCTACACCTTC | CASSGSLNYGYTF
many | - | TRBJ2-5 | TRBV6-1 | TGTGCCATGGAAGGACCGGAGATCGATCCGAGGACCCAGTACTTC | CAMEGPEIDPRTQYF
many | - | TRBJ2-7 | TRBV7-3 | TGTGCCAGCAGCTCGCCGGGACGAGACTACGAGCAGTACTTC | CASSSPGRDYEQYF
- | - | TRBJ1-6 | TRBV5-1 | TGCGCCAGCAGCTTACAGGGAGAGAATAATTCACCCCTCCACTTT | CASSLQGENNSPLHF
- | - | TRBJ1-2 | TRBV9 | TGTGCCAGCAGCGTAGCTAGTTCTGGCTACACCTTC | CASSVASSGYTF
many | - | TRBJ1-6 | TRBV12-3/TRBV12-4 | TGTGCCAGCAGTCTACCTTATTATGGGGGAGGTGATTCACCCCTCCACTTT | CASSLPYYGGGDSPLHF
- | - | TRBJ2-7 | TRBV20-1 | TGCAGTGCTAGAGAGGGCCTTAACTACGAGCAGTACTTC | CSAREGLNYEQYF
- | - | TRBJ2-2 | TRBV7-9 | TGTGCCAGCAGCACAACGAACACCGGGGAGCTGTTTTTT | CASSTTNTGELFF
few | TRBD2 | TRBJ2-5 | TRBV5-1 | TGCGCCAGCAGCTCCCCTACTAGCGGGAGGGCACAAGAGACCCAGTACTTC | CASSSPTSGRAQETQYF
- | - | TRBJ1-2 | TRBV10-3 | TGTGCCATCAGTGTCTCAGGGAAAACTAACTATGGCTACACCTTC | CAISVSGKTNYGYTF
few | - | TRBJ1-5 | TRBV12-3/TRBV12-4 | TGTGCCAGCAGTTTACCAGGGTACAATCAGCCCCAGCATTTT | CASSLPGYNQPQHF
many | - | TRBJ1-1 | TRBV12-5 | TGTGCTAGTGGTTTGTCTCGCTTGGGTGAAGCTTTCTTT | CASGLSRLGEAFF
- | - | TRBJ2-1 | TRBV6-5 | TGTGCCAGCAGTTACTCGAGCCCTATAGATAATGAGCAGTTCTTC | CASSYSSPIDNEQFF
few | - | TRBJ1-5 | TRBV2 | TGTGCCAGCAGTGGGTCCGAGACGAGCAATCAGCCCCAGCATTTT | CASSGSETSNQPQHF
many | - | TRBJ1-1 | TRBV5-6 | TGTGCCAGCAGCTTGGCCCTGACAGGGAACACTGAAGCTTTCTTT | CASSLALTGNTEAFF